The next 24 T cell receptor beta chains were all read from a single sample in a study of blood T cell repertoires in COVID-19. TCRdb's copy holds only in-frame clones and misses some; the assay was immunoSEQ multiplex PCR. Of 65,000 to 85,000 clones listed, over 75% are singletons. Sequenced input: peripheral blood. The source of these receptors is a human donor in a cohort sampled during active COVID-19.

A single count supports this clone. The CDR3 DNA is TGTGCCAGTAGTATAGCTCGAACAGGGATGCGGAGCCTGGGCACTGAAGCTTTCTTT. This translates into CASSIARTGMRSLGTEAFF. This sequence joins TRBV19 and TRBJ1-1, with a tentative D call TRBD1 (6 bases). From germline, CDR1 is LNHDA and CDR2 SQIVND (reference sequence). The CDR3 sequence is 19 residues long. Trimming shortened V by 1 base and J by 4 bases, and 25 bases separated the two germline ends.

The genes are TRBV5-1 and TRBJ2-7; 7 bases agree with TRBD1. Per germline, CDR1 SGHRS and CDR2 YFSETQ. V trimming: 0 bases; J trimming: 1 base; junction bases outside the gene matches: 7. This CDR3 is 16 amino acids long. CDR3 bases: TGCGCCAGCAGCTTGGAACCGGGACAGAGTTCCTACGAGCAGTACTTC. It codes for CASSLEPGQSSYEQYF.

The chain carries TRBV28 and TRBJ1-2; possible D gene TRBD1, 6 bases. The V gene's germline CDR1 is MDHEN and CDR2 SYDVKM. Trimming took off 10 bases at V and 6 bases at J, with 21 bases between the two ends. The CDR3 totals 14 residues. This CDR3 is CAIRPGALTNGYTF. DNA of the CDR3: TGTGCCATCCGCCCAGGGGCGCTCACGAATGGCTACACCTTC.

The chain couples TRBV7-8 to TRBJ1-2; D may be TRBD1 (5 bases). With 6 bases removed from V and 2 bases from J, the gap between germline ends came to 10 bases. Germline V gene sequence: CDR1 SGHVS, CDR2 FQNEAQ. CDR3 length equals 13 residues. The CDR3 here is CASSPDRNYGYTF. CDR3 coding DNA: TGTGCCAGCAGTCCCGACAGAAACTATGGCTACACCTTC.

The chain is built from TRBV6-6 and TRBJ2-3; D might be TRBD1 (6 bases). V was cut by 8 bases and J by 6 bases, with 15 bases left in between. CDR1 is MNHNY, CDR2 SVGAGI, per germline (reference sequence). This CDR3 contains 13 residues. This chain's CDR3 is CASRARGTDTQYF. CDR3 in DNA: TGTGCCAGCCGGGCCAGGGGAACCGATACGCAGTATTTT.

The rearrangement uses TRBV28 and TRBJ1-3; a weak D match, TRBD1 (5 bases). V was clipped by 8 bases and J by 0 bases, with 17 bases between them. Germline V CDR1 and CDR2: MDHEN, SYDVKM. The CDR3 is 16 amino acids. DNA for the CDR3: TGTGCCAGCGGTACCTACAGGTTTTCCTCTGGAAACACCATATATTTT. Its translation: CASGTYRFSSGNTIYF.

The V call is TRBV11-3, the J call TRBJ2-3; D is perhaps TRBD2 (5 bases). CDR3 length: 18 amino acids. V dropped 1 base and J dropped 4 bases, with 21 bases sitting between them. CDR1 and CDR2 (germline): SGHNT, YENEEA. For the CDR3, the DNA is TGTGCCAGCAGCTTAGCCCGCTTGGGAGCTGGGTGGGCAGATACGCAGTATTTT. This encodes CASSLARLGAGWADTQYF. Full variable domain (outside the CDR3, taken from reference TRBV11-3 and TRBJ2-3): EAGVVQSPRYKIIEKKQPVAFWCNPISGHNTLYWYLQNLGQGPELLIRYENEEAVDDSQLPKDRFSAERLKGVDSTLKIQPAELGDSAVYLCASSLARLGAGWADTQYFGPGTRLTVL.

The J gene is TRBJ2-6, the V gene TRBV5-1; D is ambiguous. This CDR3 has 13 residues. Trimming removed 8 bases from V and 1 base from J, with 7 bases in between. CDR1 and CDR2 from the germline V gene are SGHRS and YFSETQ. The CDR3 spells CASKHSGANVLTF. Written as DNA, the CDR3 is TGCGCCAGTAAACATTCTGGGGCCAACGTCCTGACTTTC.

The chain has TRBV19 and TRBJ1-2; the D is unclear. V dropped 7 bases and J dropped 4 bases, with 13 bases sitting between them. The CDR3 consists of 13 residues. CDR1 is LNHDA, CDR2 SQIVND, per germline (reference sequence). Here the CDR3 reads CASTTPVGYGYTF. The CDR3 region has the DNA TGTGCCAGTACCACACCTGTTGGCTATGGCTACACCTTC.

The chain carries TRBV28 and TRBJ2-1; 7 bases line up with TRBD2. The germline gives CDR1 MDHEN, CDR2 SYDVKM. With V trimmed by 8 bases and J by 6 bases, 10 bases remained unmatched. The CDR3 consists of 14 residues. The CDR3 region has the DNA TGTGCCAGCGGGAGCGGGGCGCTCGCCAATGAGCAGTTCTTC. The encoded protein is CASGSGALANEQFF.

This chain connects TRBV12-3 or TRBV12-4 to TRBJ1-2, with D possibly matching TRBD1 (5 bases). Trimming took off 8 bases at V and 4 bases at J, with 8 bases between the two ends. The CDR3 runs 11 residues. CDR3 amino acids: CASGTGYGYTF. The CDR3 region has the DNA TGTGCCAGCGGAACAGGCTATGGCTACACCTTC.

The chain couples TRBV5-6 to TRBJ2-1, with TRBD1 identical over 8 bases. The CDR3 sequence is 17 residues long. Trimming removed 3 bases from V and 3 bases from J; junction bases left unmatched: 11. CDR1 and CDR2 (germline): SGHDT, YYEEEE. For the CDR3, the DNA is TGTGCCAGCAGCTCGTACCATGGGACAGGAAGCTACAATGAGCAGTTCTTC. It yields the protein CASSSYHGTGSYNEQFF.

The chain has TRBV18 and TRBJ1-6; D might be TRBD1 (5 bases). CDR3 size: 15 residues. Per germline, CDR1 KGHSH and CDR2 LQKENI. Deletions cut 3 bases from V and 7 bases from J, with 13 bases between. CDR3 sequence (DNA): TGTGCCAGCTCACCGCAGGGCCAGTTCAATTCACCCCTCCACTTT. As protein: CASSPQGQFNSPLHF.

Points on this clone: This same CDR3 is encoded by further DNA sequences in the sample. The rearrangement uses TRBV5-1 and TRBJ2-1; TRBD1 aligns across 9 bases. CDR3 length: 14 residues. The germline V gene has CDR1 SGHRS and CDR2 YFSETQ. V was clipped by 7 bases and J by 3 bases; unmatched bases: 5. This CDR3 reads CASSRDRDYNEQFF. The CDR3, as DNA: TGCGCCAGCTCTCGGGACAGGGACTACAATGAGCAGTTCTTC.

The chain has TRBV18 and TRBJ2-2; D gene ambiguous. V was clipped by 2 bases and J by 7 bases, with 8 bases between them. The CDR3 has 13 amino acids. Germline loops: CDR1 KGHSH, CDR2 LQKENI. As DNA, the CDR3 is TGTGCCAGCTCACCAAAGCCGGGCGGGGAGCTGTTTTTT. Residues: CASSPKPGGELFF.

The CDR3 DNA follows: TGTGCCAGCAGTTACGGGACTAGCGGGGGGTCCTACAATGAGCAGTTCTTC. Translated, it gives CASSYGTSGGSYNEQFF. The J gene is TRBJ2-1, the V gene TRBV11-2; 15 nucleotides line up with TRBD2. Unmatched junction bases numbered 4, after V lost 6 bases and J lost 1 base. The CDR3 extends over 17 amino acids. Per germline, CDR1 SGHAT and CDR2 FQNNGV.

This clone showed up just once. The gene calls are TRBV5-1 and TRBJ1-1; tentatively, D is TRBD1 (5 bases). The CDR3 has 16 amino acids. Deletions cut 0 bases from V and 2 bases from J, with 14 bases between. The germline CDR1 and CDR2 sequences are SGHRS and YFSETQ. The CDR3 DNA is TGCGCCAGCAGCTTGGGTATCCGACAGCAAAACACTGAAGCTTTCTTT. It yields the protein CASSLGIRQQNTEAFF.

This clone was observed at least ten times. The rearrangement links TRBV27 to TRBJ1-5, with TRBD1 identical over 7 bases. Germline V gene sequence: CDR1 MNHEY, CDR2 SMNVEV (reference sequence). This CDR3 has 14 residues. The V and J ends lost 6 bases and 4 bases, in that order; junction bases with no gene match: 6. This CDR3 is CASSAQTGNQPQHF. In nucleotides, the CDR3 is TGTGCCAGCAGCGCGCAGACAGGGAATCAGCCCCAGCATTTT.

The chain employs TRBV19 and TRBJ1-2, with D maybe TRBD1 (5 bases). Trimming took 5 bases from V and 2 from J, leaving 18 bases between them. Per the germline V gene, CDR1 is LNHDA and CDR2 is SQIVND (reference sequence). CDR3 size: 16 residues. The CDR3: CASSLPGGRTNYGYTF. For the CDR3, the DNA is TGTGCCAGTAGTCTGCCCGGGGGTCGGACCAACTATGGCTACACCTTC.

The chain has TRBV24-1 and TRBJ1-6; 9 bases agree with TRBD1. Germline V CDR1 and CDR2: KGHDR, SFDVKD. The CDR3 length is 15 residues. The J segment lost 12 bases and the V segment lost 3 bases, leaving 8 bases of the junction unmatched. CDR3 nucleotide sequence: TGTGCCACCAGTGATATGGGACAGGGTGAATTACCCCTCCACTTT. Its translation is CATSDMGQGELPLHF.

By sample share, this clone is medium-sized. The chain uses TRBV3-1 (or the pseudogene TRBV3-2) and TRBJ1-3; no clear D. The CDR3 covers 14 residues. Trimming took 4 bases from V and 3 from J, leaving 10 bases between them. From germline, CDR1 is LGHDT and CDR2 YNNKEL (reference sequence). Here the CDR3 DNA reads TGTGCCAGCAGCCTTCAGACATTTGGAAACACCATATATTTT. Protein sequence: CASSLQTFGNTIYF.

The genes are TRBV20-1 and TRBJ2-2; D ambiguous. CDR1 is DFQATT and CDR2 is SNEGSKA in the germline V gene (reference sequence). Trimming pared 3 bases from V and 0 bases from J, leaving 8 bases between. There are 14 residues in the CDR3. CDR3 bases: TGCAGTGCTAGTCTCGGTGCGAACACCGGGGAGCTGTTTTTT. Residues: CSASLGANTGELFF.

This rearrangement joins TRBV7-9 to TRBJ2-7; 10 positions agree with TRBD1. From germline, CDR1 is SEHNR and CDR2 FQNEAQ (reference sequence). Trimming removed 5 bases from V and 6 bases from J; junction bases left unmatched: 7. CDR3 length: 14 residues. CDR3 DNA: TGTGCCAGCAGCGCCAGGGACAGGGGTGTCGAGCAGTACTTC. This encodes CASSARDRGVEQYF.

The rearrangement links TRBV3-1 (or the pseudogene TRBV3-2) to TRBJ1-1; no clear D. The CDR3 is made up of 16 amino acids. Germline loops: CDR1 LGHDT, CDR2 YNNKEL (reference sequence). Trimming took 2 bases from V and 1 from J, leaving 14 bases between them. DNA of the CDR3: TGTGCCAGCAGCCAACCATGGGGAGCCACGAACACTGAAGCTTTCTTT. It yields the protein CASSQPWGATNTEAFF.